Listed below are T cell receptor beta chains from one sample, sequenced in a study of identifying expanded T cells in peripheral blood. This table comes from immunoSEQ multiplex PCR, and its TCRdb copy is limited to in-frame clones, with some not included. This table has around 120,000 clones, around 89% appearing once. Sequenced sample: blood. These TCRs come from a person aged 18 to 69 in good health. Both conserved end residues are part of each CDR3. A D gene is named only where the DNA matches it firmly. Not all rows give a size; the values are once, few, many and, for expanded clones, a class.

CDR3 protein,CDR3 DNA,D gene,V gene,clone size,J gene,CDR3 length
CASSLVGGLAGADTQYF,TGTGCCAGCAGCTTAGTCGGCGGGCTAGCGGGCGCAGATACGCAGTATTTT,TRBD2,TRBV7-2,once,TRBJ2-3,17
CASSPVGPYGYTF,TGTGCCAGCAGCCCGGTGGGTCCCTATGGCTACACCTTC,.,TRBV11-2,.,TRBJ1-2,13
CASSPGPKETQYF,TGCGCCAGCAGCCCGGGACCGAAAGAGACCCAGTACTTC,.,TRBV4-3,.,TRBJ2-5,13
CASSPEGSGPYNEQFF,TGTGCCAGCAGCCCAGAAGGTAGCGGACCCTACAATGAGCAGTTCTTC,.,TRBV7-2,once,TRBJ2-1,16
CASSLVGQGADYGYTF,TGTGCCAGCAGCTTAGTGGGACAGGGCGCGGACTATGGCTACACCTTC,TRBD1,TRBV7-9,.,TRBJ1-2,16
CASSPGANPPQETQYF,TGCGCCAGTTCGCCCGGGGCGAACCCCCCTCAAGAGACCCAGTACTTC,.,TRBV5-1,.,TRBJ2-5,16
CAWTPGQGISPLHF,TGTGCCTGGACCCCGGGACAGGGAATTTCACCCCTCCACTTT,TRBD1,TRBV30,.,TRBJ1-6,14
CASSGNNYGYTF,TGTGCCAGCAGTGGAAATAACTATGGCTACACCTTC,.,TRBV2,few,TRBJ1-2,12
CASSSGWRSEAFF,TGTGCCAGCAGTTCAGGATGGCGCTCTGAAGCTTTCTTT,.,TRBV7-2,.,TRBJ1-1,13
CATSGPHYGEQFF,TGTGCCACCTCCGGGCCACACTACGGTGAGCAGTTCTTC,.,TRBV19,once,TRBJ2-1,13
CASSPGTGVNEKLFF,TGTGCCAGCAGCCCCGGGACAGGCGTTAATGAAAAACTGTTTTTT,TRBD1,TRBV5-8,.,TRBJ1-4,15
CASSYYEEDTEAFF,TGTGCCAGCAGTTATTATGAGGAGGACACTGAAGCTTTCTTT,.,TRBV6-5,.,TRBJ1-1,14
CASSLRDPGSHEQYF,TGCGCCAGCAGCCTCCGGGACCCAGGTAGTCACGAGCAGTACTTC,.,TRBV5-1,.,TRBJ2-7,15
CASSSGKLGSLTDTQYF,TGTGCCAGCAGCTCCGGCAAGTTGGGTTCCCTCACAGATACGCAGTATTTT,.,TRBV7-8,.,TRBJ2-3,17
CASSQAGNTEAFF,TGTGCCAGCAGCCAGGCGGGGAACACTGAAGCTTTCTTT,.,TRBV7-9,.,TRBJ1-1,13
CAWGEVAGEQFF,TGTGCCTGGGGGGAAGTTGCAGGGGAGCAGTTCTTC,.,TRBV30,.,TRBJ2-1,12
CASSADIYNSPLHF,TGTGCCAGCAGCGCCGACATCTATAATTCACCCCTCCACTTT,.,TRBV9,.,TRBJ1-6,14
CASSQDDRQKLSMGYTF,TGCGCCAGCAGCCAAGATGACCGACAGAAACTATCTATGGGCTACACCTTC,.,TRBV4-3,.,TRBJ1-2,17
CASSELGRAATNEKLFF,TGTGCCAGCAGTGAGCTGGGCAGGGCGGCAACTAATGAAAAACTGTTTTTT,.,TRBV2,few,TRBJ1-4,17
CASSRTTSGIEEQYF,TGCGCCAGCAGCCGAACGACATCGGGGATCGAGGAGCAGTACTTC,.,TRBV4-1,few,TRBJ2-7,15
CATSIEINTEAFF,TGTGCCACCAGTATTGAGATAAACACTGAAGCTTTCTTT,.,TRBV15,.,TRBJ1-1,13
CASSEGAGTYEQYF,TGTGCCAGCAGTGAAGGGGCAGGGACCTACGAGCAGTACTTC,.,TRBV6-1,.,TRBJ2-7,14
CAISESRGDEQYF,TGTGCCATCAGTGAGTCCCGAGGGGACGAGCAGTACTTC,.,TRBV10-3,.,TRBJ2-7,13
CASSIRKNTEAFF,TGTGCCAGTAGTATAAGGAAGAACACTGAAGCTTTCTTT,.,TRBV19,.,TRBJ1-1,13
CASSFGQGSYEQYF,TGTGCCAGCAGTTTTGGACAGGGGTCCTACGAGCAGTACTTC,TRBD1,TRBV6-1,.,TRBJ2-7,14
CASSPPNYNEQFF,TGTGCCAGCAGCCCCCCCAACTACAATGAGCAGTTCTTC,.,TRBV7-2,once,TRBJ2-1,13
CASSWGQGGYEQYF,TGCGCCAGCAGCTGGGGACAGGGAGGGTACGAGCAGTACTTC,TRBD1,TRBV5-1,.,TRBJ2-7,14
CASSPGQGATNTEAFF,TGTGCCAGCTCACCCGGACAGGGGGCGACGAACACTGAAGCTTTCTTT,TRBD1,TRBV18,.,TRBJ1-1,16
CSVATRNRETQYF,TGCAGCGTTGCGACCCGAAACCGGGAGACCCAGTACTTC,.,TRBV29-1,.,TRBJ2-5,13
CASSKLQGVRANVLTF,TGTGCCAGTAGTAAATTACAGGGGGTAAGGGCCAACGTCCTGACTTTC,TRBD1,TRBV19,.,TRBJ2-6,16
CASRPGTGGTFF,TGTGCCAGCAGACCCGGGACCGGAGGGACTTTCTTT,.,TRBV6-5,.,TRBJ1-1,12
CASRPDRDSVYEQYF,TGTGCCAGCAGGCCCGACAGGGATTCGGTCTACGAGCAGTACTTC,TRBD1,TRBV7-9,.,TRBJ2-7,15
CASSYSPRTSTEQYF,TGTGCCAGCAGTTATTCTCCGAGGACTAGCACCGAGCAGTACTTC,TRBD2,TRBV6-5,.,TRBJ2-7,15
CASSQDPGFISGANVLTF,TGCGCCAGCAGCCAAGACCCAGGTTTCATCTCTGGGGCCAACGTCCTGACTTTC,.,TRBV4-3,once,TRBJ2-6,18
CASSLVAGTNYNEQFF,TGCGCCAGCAGCCTAGTAGCGGGGACCAACTACAATGAGCAGTTCTTC,TRBD2,TRBV4-3,.,TRBJ2-1,16
CASTPRGSNQPQHF,TGTGCCAGCACCCCCCGCGGTAGCAATCAGCCCCAGCATTTT,.,TRBV6-6,.,TRBJ1-5,14
CASSPAGQGSYEQYF,TGTGCCAGCAGCCCTGCAGGACAGGGGTCCTACGAGCAGTACTTC,TRBD1,TRBV7-2,.,TRBJ2-7,15
CASSSQGVTEAFF,TGTGCCAGCAGTTCACAGGGGGTCACTGAAGCTTTCTTT,TRBD1,TRBV4-2,.,TRBJ1-1,13
CASRVAEGPPYEQYF,TGTGCCAGCCGAGTCGCTGAGGGACCTCCCTACGAGCAGTACTTC,.,TRBV6-1,few,TRBJ2-7,15
CASSQSGGLTYEQYF,TGCGCCAGCAGCCAATCTGGAGGGCTCACCTACGAGCAGTACTTC,.,TRBV4-1,.,TRBJ2-7,15
CASSTGTEIEAFF,TGTGCCAGCTCAACAGGGACAGAGATTGAAGCTTTCTTT,TRBD1,TRBV18,.,TRBJ1-1,13
CASSLSFQGWEGLQETQYF,TGTGCCAGCAGTTTAAGTTTTCAGGGCTGGGAGGGCCTCCAAGAGACCCAGTACTTC,TRBD2,TRBV27,.,TRBJ2-5,19
CASSPRPGAKHF,TGTGCCAGTAGTCCCCGACCAGGAGCCAAGCATTTT,.,TRBV19,.,TRBJ1-5,12
CASSQTRQTPMNTEAFF,TGCGCCAGCAGCCAAACTAGACAGACCCCCATGAACACTGAAGCTTTCTTT,.,TRBV4-3,.,TRBJ1-1,17
CASSLAGTSGGLREQFF,TGTGCCAGCAGCCTAGCCGGGACTAGCGGGGGGTTACGGGAGCAGTTCTTC,TRBD2,TRBV7-6,.,TRBJ2-1,17
CASSFRTGTITEAFF,TGTGCCAGCAGCTTCCGGACAGGGACGATCACTGAAGCTTTCTTT,TRBD1,TRBV7-2,.,TRBJ1-1,15